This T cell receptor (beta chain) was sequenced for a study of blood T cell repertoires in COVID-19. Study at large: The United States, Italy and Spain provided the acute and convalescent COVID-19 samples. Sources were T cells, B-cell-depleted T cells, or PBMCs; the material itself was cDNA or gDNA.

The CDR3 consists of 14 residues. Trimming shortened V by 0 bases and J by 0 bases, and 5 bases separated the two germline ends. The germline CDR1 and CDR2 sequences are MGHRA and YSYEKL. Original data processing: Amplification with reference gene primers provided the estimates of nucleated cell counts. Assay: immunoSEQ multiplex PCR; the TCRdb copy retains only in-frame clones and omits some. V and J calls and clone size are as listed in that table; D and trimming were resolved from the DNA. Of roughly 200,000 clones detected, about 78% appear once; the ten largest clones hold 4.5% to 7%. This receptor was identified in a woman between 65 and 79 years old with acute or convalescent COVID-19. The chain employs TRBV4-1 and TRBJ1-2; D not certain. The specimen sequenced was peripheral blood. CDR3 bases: TGCGCCAGCAGCCAAGATAGCTCTAACTATGGCTACACCTTC. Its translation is CASSQDSSNYGYTF.